A single sample gave rise to the 9 T cell receptor beta chains below, sequenced in a study of CD8+ T cells in alopecia areata. Investigators isolated RNA and reverse transcribed it into cDNA to act as the sequencing template. Repertoires were generated with immunoSEQ multiplex PCR, while TCRdb's copy carries only in-frame clones and drops some. The sample consists of about 130,000 clones, around three fifths of them appearing once. This sample comprised CD4+ T cells sorted from blood, obtained at week 0. Receptors originate from a human donor with alopecia areata.

The chain employs TRBV15 and TRBJ2-3; D is undetermined. This CDR3 spans 14 amino acids. Deletions cut 4 bases from V and 1 base from J, with 9 bases between. Germline CDR1 LNHNV, CDR2 YYDKDF (reference sequence). The CDR3 loop reads CATSTRPGTDTQYF. CDR3 nucleotide sequence: TGTGCCACCAGCACTAGACCCGGCACAGATACGCAGTATTTT.

The rearrangement links TRBV30 to TRBJ1-2, with D uncertain. V dropped 0 bases and J dropped 5 bases, with 7 bases sitting between them. The germline V gene encodes CDR1 GTSNPN and CDR2 SVGIG (reference sequence). The CDR3 runs to 12 residues. This chain's CDR3 is CAWSVYGYGYTF. DNA of the CDR3: TGTGCCTGGAGTGTTTACGGATATGGCTACACCTTC.

The V call is TRBV6-6, the J call TRBJ1-2; D gene ambiguous. CDR1 and CDR2 from the germline V gene are MNHNY and SVGAGI (reference sequence). The CDR3 totals 14 residues. The V and J ends lost 4 bases and 4 bases respectively, with 13 bases between them. The CDR3 nucleotides read TGTGCCAGCAGTTTCGAGAGGTCCTCCTATGGCTACACCTTC. It specifies CASSFERSSYGYTF.

The rearrangement links TRBV6-5 to TRBJ1-2; 12 bases match TRBD1. V gave up 5 bases and J gave up 7 bases; unmatched junction bases: 5. This CDR3 is 14 amino acids long. Germline CDR1 and CDR2: MNHEY and SVGAGI. In DNA, the CDR3 is TGTGCCAGCAGTGGGACAGGGGGCAAAGTTGGCTACACCTTC. Translating it yields CASSGTGGKVGYTF.

The rearrangement joins TRBV4-3 to TRBJ2-2; TRBD2 is a possible D gene (5 bases). Germline CDR1 is LGHNA and CDR2 is YSLEER. The CDR3 spans 14 residues. The V end lost 3 bases, the J end lost 5 bases, and 10 bases lay between the germline ends. CDR3 nucleotide sequence: TGCGCCAGCAGCCAGTTGAGGGCGACCGGGGAGCTGTTTTTT. It yields the protein CASSQLRATGELFF.

V usage is TRBV19 and J usage is TRBJ1-6; a possible D gene is TRBD1 (5 bases). The CDR3 has 15 residues. V was trimmed by 3 bases and J by 5 bases, leaving 11 bases between them. Germline V lookup: CDR1 LNHDA, CDR2 SQIVND (reference sequence). The CDR3 loop reads CASSIWDGNNSPLHF. In nucleotides, the CDR3 is TGTGCCAGTAGTATCTGGGACGGAAATAATTCACCCCTCCACTTT.

This clone was seen once. V is TRBV11-3 and J is TRBJ2-7; D gene ambiguous. V was trimmed by 0 bases and J by 3 bases, leaving 9 bases between them. Germline loops: CDR1 SGHNT, CDR2 YENEEA. CDR3 length: 14 amino acids. CDR3 protein: CASSLETGNYEQYF. The CDR3 DNA reads TGTGCCAGCAGCTTAGAAACCGGAAACTACGAGCAGTACTTC.

The chain is built from TRBV30 and TRBJ2-5; D gene ambiguous. The CDR3 has 13 amino acids. The V end was cut by 0 bases, the J end by 3 bases, with 8 bases between. Per the germline V gene, CDR1 is GTSNPN and CDR2 is SVGIG (reference sequence). CDR3 DNA sequence: TGTGCCTGGAGTGTAGAACTTAAAGAGACCCAGTACTTC. Translated: CAWSVELKETQYF.

This clone occurred once. V usage is TRBV6-5 and J usage is TRBJ1-2; D unresolved. Germline V CDR1 and CDR2: MNHEY, SVGAGI. The V end lost 5 bases, the J end lost 4 bases, and 11 bases lay between the germline ends. This CDR3 comprises 13 residues. The chain's CDR3 is CASSPVVGYGYTF. The CDR3 DNA sequence: TGTGCCAGCAGTCCAGTGGTTGGCTATGGCTACACCTTC.